Following are 9 T cell receptor beta chains from one sample sequenced in a study of blood T cell repertoires in COVID-19. Here immunoSEQ multiplex PCR was the method, and the copy in TCRdb shows in-frame clones only, minus some. This repertoire shows over 200,000 clones, roughly 90% found once; its top ten account for 0.65% to 0.85%. The sequenced sample was peripheral blood. Source of these receptors: a man aged 60-69 years with COVID-19, enrolled during active disease.

The rearrangement links TRBV11-2 to TRBJ2-5; D unclear. The germline CDR1 and CDR2 sequences are SGHAT and FQNNGV. The CDR3 covers 13 residues. V was trimmed by 3 bases and J by 5 bases, leaving 10 bases between them. The CDR3 region has the DNA TGTGCCAGCAGCTTCGGTTTTCTGGAGACCCAGTACTTC. Protein sequence: CASSFGFLETQYF.

The chain is built from TRBV29-1 and TRBJ1-1; D perhaps matches TRBD1 (6 bases). The CDR3 sequence is 13 residues long. Germline assignment: CDR1 SQVTM and CDR2 ANQGSEA. V lost 7 bases, J lost 1 base, and 13 bases lay in between. This CDR3 reads CSALRGRNTEAFF. CDR3 in DNA: TGCAGCGCTCTCAGGGGCCGGAACACTGAAGCTTTCTTT.

The chain combines TRBV10-2 with TRBJ1-5; 8 positions match TRBD1. V was pared by 10 bases and J by 4 bases, with 3 bases of the junction left unmatched. This CDR3 is 12 amino acids long. Per germline, CDR1 WSHSY and CDR2 SAAADI. The CDR3 DNA sequence: TGCGCCACCGGGACAGGAAATCAGCCCCAGCATTTT. Amino acid sequence: CATGTGNQPQHF.

The rearrangement joins TRBV7-3 to TRBJ2-3; TRBD2 matches at 7 bases. This CDR3 has 15 amino acids. J lost 2 bases, V lost 5 bases, and 7 bases had no gene match. Germline loops: CDR1 SGHTA, CDR2 FQGTGA. As DNA, the CDR3 is TGTGCCAGCAGCCCAGCTCTAGCGGCCACAGATACGCAGTATTTT. This sequence encodes CASSPALAATDTQYF.

This chain links TRBV5-6 with TRBJ2-1; D possibly corresponds to TRBD2 (6 bases). V dropped 1 base and J dropped 4 bases, with 15 bases sitting between them. The CDR3 spans 16 residues. Germline CDR1 SGHDT, CDR2 YYEEEE. The CDR3 coding sequence is TGTGCCAGCAGCTTGTATGCGGGGAACTTGTACAATGAGCAGTTCTTC. Protein product: CASSLYAGNLYNEQFF.

The rearrangement links TRBV7-8 to TRBJ2-2; 8 bases line up with TRBD2. V gave up 0 bases and J gave up 0 bases; unmatched junction bases: 15. Germline V gene lookup returns CDR1 SGHVS and CDR2 FQNEAQ. The CDR3 has 21 residues. The CDR3 DNA sequence: TGTGCCAGCAGCTTAGCGCCGGGGAAGCGGGGGAGAAGCGCGAACACCGGGGAGCTGTTTTTT. Its protein is CASSLAPGKRGRSANTGELFF.

V is TRBV15 and J is TRBJ2-7; D gene uncertain. Germline V CDR1 and CDR2: LNHNV, YYDKDF (reference sequence). CDR3 size: 12 residues. Trimming took off 5 bases at V and 0 bases at J, with 5 bases between the two ends. The CDR3 loop reads CATSPGSYEQYF. The CDR3 DNA reads TGTGCCACCAGCCCAGGCTCCTACGAGCAGTACTTC.

As for this clone: The sample carries other DNA sequences with the same CDR3. This chain links TRBV19 with TRBJ1-1; perhaps TRBD1 as D (5 bases). The CDR3 spans 15 residues. CDR1 and CDR2 from the germline V gene are LNHDA and SQIVND (reference sequence). Trimming took off 2 bases at V and 4 bases at J, with 14 bases between the two ends. The CDR3 loop reads CASSISGGLGTEAFF. In nucleotides, the CDR3 is TGTGCCAGTAGTATATCGGGGGGATTAGGCACTGAAGCTTTCTTT.

J is TRBJ2-7 and V is TRBV19, with TRBD1 as a possible D gene (6 bases). Germline V gives CDR1 LNHDA, CDR2 SQIVND (reference sequence). Trimming removed 2 bases at V and 0 bases at J, with 11 bases between. The CDR3 has 15 amino acids. CDR3 region: CASSITGLLSYEQYF. The CDR3 DNA reads TGTGCCAGTAGTATAACAGGGTTACTCTCCTACGAGCAGTACTTC. The full variable domain, rest sourced from reference TRBV19 and TRBJ2-7, is DGGITQSPKYLFRKEGQNVTLSCEQNLNHDAMYWYRQDPGQGLRLIYYSQIVNDFQKGDIAEGYSVSREKKESFPLTVTSAQKNPTAFYLCASSITGLLSYEQYFGPGTRLTVT.